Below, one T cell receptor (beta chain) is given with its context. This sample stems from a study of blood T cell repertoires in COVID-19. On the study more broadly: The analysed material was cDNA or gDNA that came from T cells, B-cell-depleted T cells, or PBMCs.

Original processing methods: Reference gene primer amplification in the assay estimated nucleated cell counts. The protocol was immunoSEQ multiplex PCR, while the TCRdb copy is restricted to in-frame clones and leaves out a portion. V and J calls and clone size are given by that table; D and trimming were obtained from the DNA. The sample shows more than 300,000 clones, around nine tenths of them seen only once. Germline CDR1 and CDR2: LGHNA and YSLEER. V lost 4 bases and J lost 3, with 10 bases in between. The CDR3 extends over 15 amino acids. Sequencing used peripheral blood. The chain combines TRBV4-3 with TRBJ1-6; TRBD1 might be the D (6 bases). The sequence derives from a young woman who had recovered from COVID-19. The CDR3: CASSRGQIYNSPLHF. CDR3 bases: TGCGCCAGCAGCCGCGGACAGATCTATAATTCACCCCTCCACTTT.